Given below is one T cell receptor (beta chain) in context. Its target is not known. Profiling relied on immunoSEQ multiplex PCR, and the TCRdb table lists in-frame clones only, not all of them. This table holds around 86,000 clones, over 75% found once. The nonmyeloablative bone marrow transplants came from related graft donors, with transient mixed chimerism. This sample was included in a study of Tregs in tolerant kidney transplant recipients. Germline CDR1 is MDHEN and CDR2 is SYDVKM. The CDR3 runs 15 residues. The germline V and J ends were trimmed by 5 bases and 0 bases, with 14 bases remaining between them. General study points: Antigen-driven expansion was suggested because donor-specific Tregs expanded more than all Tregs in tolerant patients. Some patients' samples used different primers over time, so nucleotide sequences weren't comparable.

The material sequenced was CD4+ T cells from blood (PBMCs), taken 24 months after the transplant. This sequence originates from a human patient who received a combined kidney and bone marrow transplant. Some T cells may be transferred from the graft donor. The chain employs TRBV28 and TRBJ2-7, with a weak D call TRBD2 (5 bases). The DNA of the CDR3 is TGTGCCAGCAGTATAGGACTCCTCAACTCCTACGAGCAGTACTTC. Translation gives CASSIGLLNSYEQYF.